Listed here are 8 T cell receptor beta chains from one sample, sequenced in a study of OX40 agonist ivuxolimab in advanced cancers. The repertoire was sequenced with immunoSEQ multiplex PCR; TCRdb's copy has only in-frame clones and lacks some. Counted here are 55,000 to 70,000 clones, approximately 87% occurring once; the ten biggest clones make up 6.1%. The input for sequencing was CD4+ or CD8+ T cells sorted from blood, taken in a trial of the OX40 agonist ivuxolimab. The receptors derive from an adult with an advanced solid tumor such as melanoma, head and neck, liver or kidney cancer.

This chain connects TRBV19 to TRBJ2-2; D gene ambiguous. V was pared by 3 bases and J by 6 bases, with 14 bases between. The CDR3 sequence is 15 residues long. CDR1 is LNHDA and CDR2 is SQIVND in the germline V gene (reference sequence). The CDR3: CASSIVSGLAGELFF. CDR3 nucleotides: TGTGCCAGTAGTATTGTTTCAGGCCTCGCCGGGGAGCTGTTTTTT. The full variable domain, rest sourced from reference TRBV19 and TRBJ2-2, is DGGITQSPKYLFRKEGQNVTLSCEQNLNHDAMYWYRQDPGQGLRLIYYSQIVNDFQKGDIAEGYSVSREKKESFPLTVTSAQKNPTAFYLCASSIVSGLAGELFFGEGSRLTVL.

The chain links TRBV4-2 to TRBJ1-1; no firm D call. The CDR3 sequence is 16 residues long. From germline, CDR1 is LGHNA and CDR2 YNFKEQ. The germline V and J ends were trimmed by 0 bases and 1 base, with 12 bases remaining between them. Here the CDR3 reads CASSQDLSAANTEAFF. The CDR3 DNA is TGTGCCAGCAGCCAAGATCTGTCGGCGGCGAACACTGAAGCTTTCTTT.

The chain uses TRBV27 and TRBJ1-1; 9 bases match TRBD1. V dropped 4 bases and J dropped 11; count of bases not matched to a gene: 11. CDR1 MNHEY and CDR2 SMNVEV come from the germline V gene (reference sequence). This CDR3 region has 14 residues. CDR3 amino acids: CASSSDRGGSVAFF. CDR3 coding DNA: TGTGCCAGCAGTTCGGACAGGGGAGGATCGGTTGCTTTCTTT.

CDR3 DNA sequence: TGCGCCAGCAGCTTGGAGGGTGAGGAATATGGCTACACCTTC. Its translation: CASSLEGEEYGYTF. The chain joins TRBV5-1 to TRBJ1-2; D ambiguous. The germline V gene encodes CDR1 SGHRS and CDR2 YFSETQ. CDR3 size: 14 residues. Between the trimmed V and J ends, which lost 0 bases and 5 bases, there was a span of 11 bases.

The rearrangement joins TRBV4-1 to TRBJ1-5, with D perhaps TRBD1 (5 bases). CDR3 size: 12 residues. Per the germline V gene, CDR1 is MGHRA and CDR2 is YSYEKL. V was pared by 2 bases and J by 6 bases, with 5 bases between. The DNA for the CDR3 is TGCGCCAGCAGCCAAAGGGGTCAGCCCCAGCATTTT. Its translation: CASSQRGQPQHF.

This clone was picked up one time. The V and J genes are TRBV19 and TRBJ2-1; weak D call: TRBD2 (5 bases). From germline, CDR1 is LNHDA and CDR2 SQIVND (reference sequence). This CDR3 is 16 amino acids long. The V end lost 6 bases, the J end lost 0 bases, and 15 bases lay between the germline ends. This chain's CDR3 is CASSPPRESSYNEQFF. In DNA form, the CDR3 reads TGTGCCAGTAGCCCTCCCCGGGAAAGCTCCTACAATGAGCAGTTCTTC.

In its sample, this clone was seen a few times. The chain joins TRBV19 to TRBJ2-7; 8 bases align to TRBD1. Per germline, CDR1 LNHDA and CDR2 SQIVND (reference sequence). There are 14 residues in the CDR3. V trimming: 6 bases; J trimming: 1 base; junction bases outside the gene matches: 5. The CDR3 loop reads CASRGTGLSYEQYF. The CDR3 DNA follows: TGTGCCAGTAGGGGGACAGGACTGTCCTACGAGCAGTACTTC.

The chain uses TRBV2 and TRBJ1-2; TRBD1 might be the D (5 bases). Deletions cut 11 bases from V and 6 bases from J, with 16 bases between. The CDR3 runs 12 residues. The V gene's germline CDR1 is SNHLY and CDR2 FYNNEI. The CDR3 spells CACGQSQDGYTF. CDR3 DNA: TGTGCCTGCGGACAAAGCCAAGATGGCTACACCTTC.